This T cell receptor (beta chain) was sequenced during a study of chemoradiotherapy in HPV16-positive cancers. Study conclusions and caveats: Candidate HPV-specific clones and E7-related TCR motifs grew in tumor during treatment. Functional assays defining HPV-specific T cells used only a couple of HPV16-positive patients.

Unmatched junction bases numbered 5, after V lost 0 bases and J lost 6 bases. Germline CDR1 and CDR2: MNHNS and SASEGT. This CDR3 contains 15 residues. Assay used: immunoSEQ multiplex PCR; TCRdb lists only in-frame clones, some missing. Found here are about 12,000 clones, 77% of them singletons; the top ten hold 0.94%. As for this clone: Its antigen remains unidentified.

The chain uses TRBV6-1 and TRBJ2-4; 7 bases fit TRBD2. Sampling was carried out from a patient who underwent chemoradiotherapy. The clonotype originates from a human donor with HPV-associated anogenital cancer. CDR3 loop: CASSEAGREGNIQYF. CDR3 DNA: TGTGCCAGCAGTGAAGCTGGGAGGGAGGGAAACATTCAGTACTTC.